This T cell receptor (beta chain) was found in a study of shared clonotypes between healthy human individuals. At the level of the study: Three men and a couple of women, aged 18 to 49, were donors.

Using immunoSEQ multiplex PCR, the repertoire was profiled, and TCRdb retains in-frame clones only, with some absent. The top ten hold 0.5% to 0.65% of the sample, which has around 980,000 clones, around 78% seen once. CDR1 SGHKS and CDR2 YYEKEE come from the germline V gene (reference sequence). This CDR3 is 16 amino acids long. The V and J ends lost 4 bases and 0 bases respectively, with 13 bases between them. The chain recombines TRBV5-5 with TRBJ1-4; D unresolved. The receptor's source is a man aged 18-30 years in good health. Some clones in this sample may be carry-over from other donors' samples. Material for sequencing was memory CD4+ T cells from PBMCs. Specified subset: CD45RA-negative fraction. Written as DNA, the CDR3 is TGTGCCAGCAGCCCCACTTATGATGCAACTAATGAAAAACTGTTTTTT. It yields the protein CASSPTYDATNEKLFF.